The present entry profiles one T cell receptor (beta chain) with its context. CDR3 size: 16 residues. V shed 4 bases, J shed 5 bases, and the junction held 10 bases outside the gene matches. Germline CDR1 is MGHRA and CDR2 is YSYEKL. The data originate from a study of CD8+ T cells in alopecia areata. For the study at large: Treated patients' severity was scored by percentage of affected scalp area.

Indicated treatment: oral pan-JAK inhibitor, 5-10 mg twice daily. In each case, RNA was isolated and then reverse transcribed into cDNA as the sequencing template. Clones were sequenced by immunoSEQ multiplex PCR, and TCRdb holds only the in-frame ones, with some missing. The repertoire consists of approximately 200,000 clones, with around 56% occurring once and the leading ten covering roughly 0.7%. The chain has TRBV4-1 and TRBJ1-2; TRBD1 aligns across 10 bases. Material: CD4+ T cells sorted from blood, obtained at week 4, from a patient treated with tofacitinib. This receptor was taken from a human donor with alopecia areata. CDR3 DNA sequence: TGCGCCAGCAGCCCCACCGCGGGACAGGGGTTTTATGGCTACACCTTC. It is translated as CASSPTAGQGFYGYTF.